Each of the 25 T cell receptor beta chains below was sequenced from the same sample in a study of blood T cell repertoires in COVID-19. Profiling relied on immunoSEQ multiplex PCR, and the TCRdb table lists in-frame clones only, not all of them. Of hundreds of thousands of clones listed, over 75% are singletons. Sequenced input: peripheral blood. The origin of the receptors is a woman in her 70s with COVID-19, enrolled during active disease.

The chain couples TRBV20-1 to TRBJ2-1; 7 nucleotides line up with TRBD2. Germline CDR1 is DFQATT and CDR2 is SNEGSKA (reference sequence). Trimming removed 3 bases from V and 16 bases from J; junction bases left unmatched: 9. This CDR3 has 11 residues. The CDR3 bases are TGCAGTGCTAGTGGGGCGGGAGCCGGATTCTTC. Translated, it gives CSASGAGAGFF.

Points on this clone: This specimen includes other DNA sequences encoding the same CDR3. The rearrangement uses TRBV3-1 (or the pseudogene TRBV3-2) and TRBJ1-2; TRBD1 is a possible D gene (6 bases). CDR1 is LGHDT and CDR2 is YNNKEL in the germline V gene (reference sequence). V lost 3 bases, J lost 4 bases, and 6 bases lay in between. The CDR3 totals 12 residues. CDR3 DNA sequence: TGTGCCAGCAGCCAGGACAGCTATGGCTACACCTTC. Protein: CASSQDSYGYTF.

This clone was picked up one time. The CDR3: CASRPTSGKSAFF. As DNA, the CDR3 is TGTGCCAGCAGACCGACTAGCGGGAAAAGCGCGTTCTTC. The chain couples TRBV7-2 to TRBJ2-1; TRBD2 aligns across 11 bases. Unmatched junction bases numbered 10, after V lost 6 bases and J lost 15 bases. This CDR3 has 13 amino acids. Germline V gene sequence: CDR1 SGHTA, CDR2 FQGNSA.

This clone came up a few times. The chain combines TRBV30 with TRBJ1-1, with D unresolved. The V and J ends lost 0 bases and 0 bases respectively, with 29 bases between them. From germline, CDR1 is GTSNPN and CDR2 SVGIG (reference sequence). The CDR3 contains 21 residues. The CDR3 DNA sequence: TGTGCCTGGAGTGTTCGGAGGCGGTTACCATTGGGCGACGGGATGAACACTGAAGCTTTCTTT. This codes for CAWSVRRRLPLGDGMNTEAFF.

V is TRBV23-1 and J is TRBJ2-7, with a weak D call TRBD1 (6 bases). TRBV23-1 counts as an open reading frame of uncertain function. The CDR3 contains 18 residues. V lost 0 bases and J lost 4, with 22 bases in between. CDR3 loop: CASSQSWPRQGNKYEQYF. The CDR3 nucleotides read TGCGCCAGCAGTCAATCTTGGCCGCGGCAGGGGAATAAGTACGAGCAGTACTTC.

This chain uses TRBV6-1 with TRBJ2-5; 9 bases match TRBD1. Germline loops: CDR1 MNHNS, CDR2 SASEGT. This CDR3 region has 15 residues. J lost 5 bases, V lost 2 bases, and 6 bases had no gene match. CDR3: CASSEQTGGRETQYF. The CDR3 DNA sequence: TGTGCCAGCAGTGAACAAACAGGGGGCCGGGAGACCCAGTACTTC.

The chain has TRBV2 and TRBJ2-7; no definite D call. In germline, CDR1 is SNHLY, CDR2 FYNNEI. The CDR3 contains 14 residues. V shed 8 bases and J shed 5 bases, with 19 bases lying between them. The CDR3 sequence is CASLPLFTENEQYF. Written as DNA, the CDR3 is TGTGCCAGCTTACCCTTGTTTACAGAGAACGAGCAGTACTTC.

The chain uses TRBV10-1 and TRBJ1-2; D is perhaps TRBD1 (5 bases). CDR1 is WNHNN and CDR2 is SYGVQD in the germline V gene (reference sequence). V dropped 6 bases and J dropped 0 bases, with 11 bases sitting between them. The CDR3 contains 14 residues. DNA of the CDR3: TGCGCCAGCAGGGGGCAGAGCTCTAACTATGGCTACACCTTC. Translating it yields CASRGQSSNYGYTF.

The gene calls are TRBV19 and TRBJ1-6; D unresolved. The CDR3 totals 13 residues. The V gene's germline CDR1 is LNHDA and CDR2 SQIVND (reference sequence). V lost 6 bases, J lost 7 bases, and 10 bases lay in between. The CDR3 sequence is CASRNERNSPLHF. The CDR3 DNA is TGTGCCAGTAGGAATGAGAGGAATTCACCCCTCCACTTT.

In the case of this clone: The same CDR3 arises from other DNA sequences in this sample as well. This chain joins TRBV5-1 and TRBJ1-3; 7 positions agree with TRBD1. Trimming at V came to 0 bases and at J to 2 bases, leaving 5 bases not matched to a gene. CDR3 length equals 16 residues. CDR1 and CDR2 from the germline V gene are SGHRS and YFSETQ. The CDR3 loop reads CASSLGRDSTGNTIYF. The CDR3 coding sequence is TGCGCCAGCAGCTTGGGAAGGGACAGCACTGGAAACACCATATATTTT.

The chain has TRBV7-3 and TRBJ1-1; D unresolved. The CDR3 length is 13 residues. The V end was cut by 2 bases, the J end by 4 bases, with 8 bases between. Germline CDR1 and CDR2: SGHTA and FQGTGA. The CDR3 nucleotides are TGTGCCAGCAGCTTATTTGGCAGCACTGAAGCTTTCTTT. Its translation is CASSLFGSTEAFF.

This clone was found once. The chain uses TRBV4-1 and TRBJ1-1; TRBD1 is a possible D gene (5 bases). CDR3 length equals 15 residues. The V gene's germline CDR1 is MGHRA and CDR2 YSYEKL. The V end lost 2 bases, the J end lost 4 bases, and 14 bases lay between the germline ends. CDR3 sequence: CASSQPTGVSTEAFF. The CDR3 DNA is TGCGCCAGCAGCCAACCTACAGGAGTGAGCACTGAAGCTTTCTTT.

The count of this clone is one. The V gene is TRBV7-9, the J gene TRBJ1-3; the match to TRBD1 covers 8 bases. V dropped 4 bases and J dropped 4; count of bases not matched to a gene: 3. Per the germline V gene, CDR1 is SEHNR and CDR2 is FQNEAQ (reference sequence). The CDR3 runs to 14 residues. Here the CDR3 reads CASSSGTGGNTIYF. The CDR3 DNA sequence: TGTGCCAGCAGCTCGGGGACAGGAGGAAACACCATATATTTT. Filled out from reference TRBV7-9 and TRBJ1-3, the complete variable domain reads DTGVSQNPRHKITKRGQNVTFRCDPISEHNRLYWYRQTLGQGPEFLTYFQNEAQLEKSRLLSDRFSAERPKGSFSTLEIQRTEQGDSAMYLCASSSGTGGNTIYFGEGSWLTVV.

This chain joins TRBV3-1 (or the pseudogene TRBV3-2) and TRBJ2-3, with TRBD1 matching 7 bases. Germline CDR1 reads LGHDT; CDR2 reads YNNKEL (reference sequence). This CDR3 comprises 14 residues. V trimming: 3 bases; J trimming: 2 bases; junction bases outside the gene matches: 2. The CDR3 is CASSHGTATDTQYF. Here the CDR3 DNA reads TGTGCCAGCAGCCATGGGACAGCCACAGATACGCAGTATTTT.

This clone has just one count. This chain uses TRBV24-1 with TRBJ2-3; perhaps TRBD1 as D (6 bases). The V end was cut by 5 bases, the J end by 2 bases, with 13 bases between. The CDR3 consists of 15 residues. CDR1 and CDR2 (germline): KGHDR, SFDVKD. DNA of the CDR3: TGTGCCACCAGTGCCCCACAGGGACACACAGATACGCAGTATTTT. Translating gives CATSAPQGHTDTQYF.

J is TRBJ1-3 and V is TRBV11-2, with D perhaps matching TRBD1 (5 bases). The germline V gene encodes CDR1 SGHAT and CDR2 FQNNGV. The CDR3 spans 16 residues. The V end was cut by 4 bases, the J end by 2 bases, with 15 bases between. The CDR3 DNA reads TGTGCCAGCAGCTCTGTGCAGGGAAGGACTGGAAACACCATATATTTT. It specifies CASSSVQGRTGNTIYF. Full variable domain (rest looked up from reference TRBV11-2 and TRBJ1-3): EAGVAQSPRYKIIEKRQSVAFWCNPISGHATLYWYQQILGQGPKLLIQFQNNGVVDDSQLPKDRFSAERLKGVDSTLKIQPAKLEDSAVYLCASSSVQGRTGNTIYFGEGSWLTVV.

The rearrangement joins TRBV6-5 to TRBJ1-6; no clear D. Trimming stripped 6 bases from V and 9 bases from J, with 9 bases between. The CDR3 has 12 residues. Germline CDR1 is MNHEY and CDR2 is SVGAGI. CDR3 DNA sequence: TGTGCCAGCAGGAACAGTTTTTCACCCCTCCACTTT. Translated: CASRNSFSPLHF.

The table lists this clone with a few counts. The chain couples TRBV14 to TRBJ2-7; perhaps TRBD2 as D (6 bases). Germline lookup yields CDR1 SGHDN and CDR2 FVKESK. Trimming stripped 2 bases from V and 7 bases from J, with 24 bases between. The CDR3 totals 17 residues. CDR3 DNA sequence: TGTGCCAGCAGCCAACTAAAGACTGTCAGGGAGGAGGAGGAGCAGTACTTC. Translating it yields CASSQLKTVREEEEQYF.

This chain connects TRBV12-3 or TRBV12-4 to TRBJ1-3; D is possibly TRBD1 (6 bases). This CDR3 spans 12 amino acids. The V end was cut by 5 bases, the J end by 6 bases, with 8 bases between. The CDR3 nucleotides are TGTGCCAGCAGTCACAGGGTAAACACCATATATTTT. Protein sequence: CASSHRVNTIYF.

J is TRBJ2-2 and V is TRBV5-4; TRBD1 might be the D (6 bases). Trimming cost V 0 bases and J 5 bases, with 11 bases left between them. This CDR3 has 15 residues. Germline CDR1 and CDR2: SGHNT and YYREEE (reference sequence). The CDR3 nucleotides read TGTGCCAGCAGCTTGGGGACAGCTAGGACCGGGGAGCTGTTTTTT. Translation gives CASSLGTARTGELFF.

This clone was detected a few times. As DNA, the CDR3 is TGTGCCAGCAGCTTGTATGACAGGGGAGGAAACACCATATATTTT. Translating it yields CASSLYDRGGNTIYF. The chain uses TRBV5-6 and TRBJ1-3; 8 bases align to TRBD1. Trimming took 1 base from V and 4 from J; bases not matched to a gene: 4. Per the germline V gene, CDR1 is SGHDT and CDR2 is YYEEEE. This CDR3 is 15 amino acids long.

The rearrangement uses TRBV5-1 and TRBJ2-7, with 10 bases aligning to TRBD2. CDR3 length: 17 amino acids. J lost 3 bases, V lost 3 bases, and 12 bases had no gene match. Per the germline V gene, CDR1 is SGHRS and CDR2 is YFSETQ. CDR3 sequence (DNA): TGCGCCAGCAGCTCAGGTCGTAGCGGGAGGCCTAACTACGAGCAGTACTTC. Translating it yields CASSSGRSGRPNYEQYF.

The V and J genes are TRBV19 and TRBJ1-4, with 10 nucleotides matching TRBD1. From germline, CDR1 is LNHDA and CDR2 SQIVND (reference sequence). The CDR3 spans 14 residues. Trimming cost V 9 bases and J 8 bases; bases outside gene matches: 9. The CDR3 spells CASQTGGADEKLFF. The CDR3 DNA follows: TGTGCCAGCCAGACAGGGGGCGCGGACGAAAAACTGTTTTTT.

The chain is built from TRBV5-8 and TRBJ2-7, with 9 bases aligning to TRBD2. Germline V lookup: CDR1 SGHTS, CDR2 YDEGEE. There are 17 residues in the CDR3. The V segment lost 1 base and the J segment 4 bases; nucleotides outside the gene matches: 12. In nucleotides, the CDR3 is TGTGCCAGCAGCTTGTGGCCTAGCGGGAAAGGAAGGTACGAGCAGTACTTC. Amino acid sequence: CASSLWPSGKGRYEQYF. Looking up the rest from reference TRBV5-8 and TRBJ2-7 gives the full variable domain: EAGVTQSPTHLIKTRGQQATLRCSPISGHTSVYWYQQALGLGLQFLLWYDEGEERNRGNFPPRFSGRQFPNYSSELNVNALELEDSALYLCASSLWPSGKGRYEQYFGPGTRLTVT.

The gene calls are TRBV13 and TRBJ2-1; 9 nucleotides line up with TRBD1. After removal of 2 bases from V and 6 bases from J, the junction contained 5 bases not matched to a gene. Germline CDR1 reads PRHDT; CDR2 reads FYEKMQ (reference sequence). The CDR3 is 15 amino acids. The CDR3 nucleotides read TGTGCCAGCAGCTTATTCACAGGGGGCCCCAATGAGCAGTTCTTC. Translation gives CASSLFTGGPNEQFF.